This T cell receptor beta chain originates from a study of T cell changes during pregnancy in multiple sclerosis (dated by TCRdb to between 2017 and 2020). For the study in its entirety: Changes in the T cell repertoire over the course of pregnancy were examined in this study in women with multiple sclerosis.

From cysteine to phenylalanine, the CDR3 is 13 amino acids long. CDR3 DNA is the only sequence kept; it has 39 bases, read in frame from the first base. A distance of 10 bases separates the germline ends of V and J, which lose 6 bases and 5 bases respectively. The germline V gene provides CDR1 MNHNS and CDR2 SASEGT. The library came from the immunoSEQ multiplex PCR assay. The clones in this table, taken by TCRdb from immuneACCESS, are in-frame only. Not every clone is retained; where verified, under half of the shortfall comes from an unresolved V gene, and the cause of the rest is unknown. This sample lists roughly 59,000 clones; approximately 93% were detected once. 3.2% of the sample is held by the ten biggest clonotypes. Worth noting for this clone: Its target antigen remains unknown. No per-base quality is available; no much larger clone lies one base away.

The rearranged chain carries TRBV6-1 and TRBJ1-4, with the D gene uncertain. Sequenced material: CD8+ T cells from peripheral blood mononuclear cells, taken in the second trimester of pregnancy. This receptor was taken from a female donor with multiple sclerosis, enrolled in a pregnancy study. The CDR3 in this case is CASRVGRNEKLFF. The sequence in DNA is TGTGCCAGCAGGGTCGGCAGGAATGAAAAACTGTTTTTT.